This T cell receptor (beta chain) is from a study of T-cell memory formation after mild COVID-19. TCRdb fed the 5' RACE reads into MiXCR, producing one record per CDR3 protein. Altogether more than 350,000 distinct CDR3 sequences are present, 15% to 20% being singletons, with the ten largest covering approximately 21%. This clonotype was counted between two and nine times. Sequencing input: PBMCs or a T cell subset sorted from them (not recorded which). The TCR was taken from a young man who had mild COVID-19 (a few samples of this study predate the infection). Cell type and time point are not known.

The CDR3 DNA follows: TGTGCCAGCAGTTTTCTGGGGGCCGGGGAGCTGTTTTTT. It specifies CASSFLGAGELFF. The genes are TRBV12-3 or TRBV12-4 and TRBJ2-2, with D possibly being TRBD1 or TRBD2 (5 bases each). Trimming removed 3 bases from V and 6 bases from J, with 8 bases in between. This CDR3 spans 13 amino acids.